This T cell receptor (beta chain) was recovered during a study of T cells after yellow fever vaccination. The authors made TCR cDNA by 5'RACE template switching, adding a universal primer site and UMIs. TCRdb ran MiXCR on the 5' RACE reads and lists one entry per CDR3 protein. The table includes approximately 330,000 distinct CDR3 sequences, around 12% detected once. The CDR3 totals 12 residues. Between the trimmed V and J ends, which lost 9 bases and 4 bases, there was a span of 12 bases. Germline values: CDR1 KGHDR, CDR2 SFDVKD. Concerning this clonotype: The antigen remains unidentified.

Findings and caveats of the study: Abundant clonotypes from the bulk population could have been carried over as contaminants into FACS-sorted repertoires. On re-exposure, the response was weaker but peaked faster, at day 5 versus 15. Post-booster repertoires again held most primary-vaccination clones (about 96% CD4, over 80% CD8).

The genes are TRBV24-1 and TRBJ2-7; no reliable D call. The material sequenced was CD4+ T cells sorted from PBMCs, taken 15 days after the yellow fever booster vaccination. This receptor was identified in a young man who received the YFV17D yellow fever vaccine. Here the CDR3 reads CATRSDGYEQYF. CDR3 DNA: TGTGCCACCCGCTCGGACGGATACGAGCAGTACTTC.